This T cell receptor beta chain was sequenced in a study of CD8+ T cells in alopecia areata. Study background: Treated individuals took tofacitinib by mouth, 5 to 10 mg twice daily.

The CDR3 length is 13 residues. The J segment lost 1 base and the V segment lost 7 bases, leaving 3 bases of the junction unmatched. Germline lookup yields CDR1 SQVTM and CDR2 ANQGSEA. Following RNA extraction, reverse transcription yielded cDNA that acted as the sequencing template. Sequencing was performed with immunoSEQ multiplex PCR; in TCRdb, only in-frame clones are kept and a portion is missing. The data show about 210,000 clones, with around 57% seen just once and 1.6% held by the top ten. Treatment in this sample: oral pan-JAK inhibitor, 5-10 mg twice daily. Peripheral blood samples and lesional scalp punch biopsies were obtained from alopecia areata patients.

The TCR was taken from a human donor with alopecia areata. The V gene is TRBV29-1, the J gene TRBJ1-1; 10 bases agree with TRBD1. The specimen comprised CD4+ T cells sorted from blood, sampled at week 4, from a patient treated with tofacitinib. The CDR3 DNA follows: TGCAGCGGGACAGGGGGGGAGAACACTGAAGCTTTCTTT. Its protein product is CSGTGGENTEAFF.